The clone carrying this T cell receptor beta chain was seen a handful of times. The antigen remains unidentified. RNA transcripts gave rise to amplified TCR beta CDR3 regions. First-round RT-PCR targeting the TCR CDR3 was performed with the HTBI primer set. From the multiplex PCR reads, TCRdb called clonotypes with MiXCR, one entry per CDR3 protein. This table has over 450,000 distinct CDR3 sequences, 15% to 20% appearing once. This specimen belongs to a study of T cells in Graves' hyperthyroidism and ophthalmopathy. Points from the study as a whole: Ophthalmopathy was distinguished from stable hyperthyroidism by 13 V-J signatures.

This TCR was sampled from a woman between 18 and 29 years old with Graves' ophthalmopathy. Sample: blood.

The CDR3 region has the DNA TGTGCCAGCAGTTCCTCCCCCGTCGGGCAGTTCTTC. This translates into CASSSSPVGQFF. The chain links TRBV28 to TRBJ2-1; D is unclear. V was cut by 4 bases and J by 12 bases, with 13 bases left in between. The germline gives CDR1 MDHEN, CDR2 SYDVKM. The CDR3 has 12 residues. Full variable domain (remainder filled in from reference TRBV28 and TRBJ2-1): DVKVTQSSRYLVKRTGEKVFLECVQDMDHENMFWYRQDPGLGLRLIYFSYDVKMKEKGDIPEGYSVSREKKERFSLILESASTNQTSMYLCASSSSPVGQFFGPGTRLTVL.